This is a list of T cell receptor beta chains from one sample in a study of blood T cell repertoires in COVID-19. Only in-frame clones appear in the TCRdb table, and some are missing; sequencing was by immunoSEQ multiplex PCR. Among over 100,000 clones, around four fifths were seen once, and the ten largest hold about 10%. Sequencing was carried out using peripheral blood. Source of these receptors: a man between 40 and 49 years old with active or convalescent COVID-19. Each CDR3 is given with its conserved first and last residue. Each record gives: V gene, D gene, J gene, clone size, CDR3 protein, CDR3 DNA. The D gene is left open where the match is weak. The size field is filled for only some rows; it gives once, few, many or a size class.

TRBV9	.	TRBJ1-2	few	CASSVGRNYGYTF	TGTGCCAGCAGCGTAGGCAGGAACTATGGCTACACCTTC
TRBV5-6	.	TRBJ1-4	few	CASSLGTTGGVNEKLFF	TGTGCCAGCAGCTTGGGGACCACGGGGGGCGTAAATGAAAAACTGTTTTTT
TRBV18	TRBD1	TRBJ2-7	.	CASTTGQGSYEQYF	TGTGCCAGCACAACGGGACAGGGCTCCTACGAGCAGTACTTC
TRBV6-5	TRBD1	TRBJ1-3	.	CASRRDRGSGNTIYF	TGTGCCAGCCGTCGGGACAGGGGCTCTGGAAACACCATATATTTT
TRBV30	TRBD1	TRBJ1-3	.	CAWTTARTGAGNTIYF	TGTGCCTGGACGACGGCCCGGACAGGGGCTGGAAACACCATATATTTT
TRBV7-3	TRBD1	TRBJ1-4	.	CASSLGQGEKLFF	TGTGCCAGCAGCCTCGGACAGGGAGAAAAACTGTTTTTT
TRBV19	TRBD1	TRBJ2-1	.	CASRQTGQGVLAEQFF	TGTGCCAGTAGGCAGACCGGACAGGGAGTCCTAGCTGAGCAGTTCTTC
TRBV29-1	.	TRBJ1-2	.	CSVEVAGDNYGYTF	TGCAGCGTTGAAGTGGCCGGGGATAACTATGGCTACACCTTC
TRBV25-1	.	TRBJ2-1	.	CASSESGVGSYNEQFF	TGTGCCAGCAGTGAATCAGGGGTTGGCTCCTACAATGAGCAGTTCTTC
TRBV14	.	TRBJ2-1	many	CASSSLESYNEQFF	TGTGCCAGCAGCTCTTTGGAGTCCTACAATGAGCAGTTCTTC
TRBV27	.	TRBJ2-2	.	CASKVLTSPPNTGELFF	TGTGCCAGCAAAGTTTTAACTAGCCCCCCGAACACCGGGGAGCTGTTTTTT
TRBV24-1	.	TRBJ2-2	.	CATSDLWSTGELFF	TGTGCCACCAGTGACTTATGGAGCACCGGGGAGCTGTTTTTT
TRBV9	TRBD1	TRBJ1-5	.	CASSGQGAVNQPQHF	TGTGCCAGCAGCGGACAGGGGGCAGTAAATCAGCCCCAGCATTTT
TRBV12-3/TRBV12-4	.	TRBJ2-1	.	CASRSGYEQFF	TGTGCCAGCAGGTCAGGTTATGAGCAGTTCTTC
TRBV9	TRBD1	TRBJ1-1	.	CASSVGGQGGFPEAFF	TGTGCCAGCAGCGTGGGAGGACAGGGAGGATTTCCTGAAGCTTTCTTT
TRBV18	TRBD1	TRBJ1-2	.	CASSPGQGYGYTF	TGTGCCAGCTCCCCGGGACAGGGGTATGGCTACACCTTC
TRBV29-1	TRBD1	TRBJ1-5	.	CSVATGAGQPQHF	TGCAGCGTTGCAACAGGGGCAGGTCAGCCCCAGCATTTT
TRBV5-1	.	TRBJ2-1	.	CASSLGSSDEQFF	TGCGCCAGCAGCTTGGGTTCTTCGGATGAGCAGTTCTTC
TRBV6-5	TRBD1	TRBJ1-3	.	CASSSGQGNTIYF	TGTGCCAGCAGCTCGGGACAGGGAAACACCATATATTTT
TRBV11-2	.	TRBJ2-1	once	CASSLGGINEQFF	TGTGCCAGCAGCTTAGGAGGGATCAACGAGCAGTTCTTC
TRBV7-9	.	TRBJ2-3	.	CASKAGAGDTQYF	TGTGCCAGCAAGGCTGGCGCAGGGGATACGCAGTATTTT
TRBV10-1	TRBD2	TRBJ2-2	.	CASRLGLNTGELFF	TGCGCCAGCAGATTGGGACTAAACACCGGGGAGCTGTTTTTT
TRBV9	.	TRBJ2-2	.	CASSLEGPGELFF	TGTGCCAGCAGCCTCGAGGGCCCCGGGGAGCTGTTTTTT
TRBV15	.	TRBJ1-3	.	CATSRDHLVGNTIYF	TGTGCCACCAGCAGAGATCACTTGGTAGGAAACACCATATATTTT
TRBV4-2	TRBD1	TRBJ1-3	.	CASSQGQGNNAAGNTIYF	TGTGCCAGCAGCCAGGGACAGGGAAATAATGCCGCTGGAAACACCATATATTTT
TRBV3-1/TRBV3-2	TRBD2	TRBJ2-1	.	CASSQGRGRAYNEQFF	TGTGCCAGCAGCCAAGGTCGGGGGAGGGCCTACAATGAGCAGTTCTTC
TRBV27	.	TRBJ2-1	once	CASSFTGRYYNEQFF	TGTGCCAGCAGTTTTACGGGGAGGTACTACAATGAGCAGTTCTTC
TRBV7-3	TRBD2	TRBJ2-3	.	CASNPSGGAPDSGTQYF	TGTGCCAGCAACCCCAGCGGGGGGGCCCCCGATTCGGGTACGCAGTATTTT
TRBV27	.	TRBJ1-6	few	CASSALLLISGDPRGQDSPLHF	TGTGCCAGCAGTGCCCTCCTTTTAATTTCGGGGGATCCGCGGGGGCAGGATTCACCCCTCCACTTT
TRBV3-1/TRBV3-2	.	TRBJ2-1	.	CASSQDGGRNEQFF	TGTGCCAGCAGCCAAGATGGAGGTCGCAATGAGCAGTTCTTC
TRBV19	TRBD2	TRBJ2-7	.	CASSILGGGLNYEQYF	TGTGCCAGTAGTATCCTCGGCGGGGGGTTGAATTACGAGCAGTACTTC
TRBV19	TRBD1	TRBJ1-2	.	CASIRTGAFRGYTF	TGTGCCAGTATACGGACAGGGGCGTTCCGAGGCTACACCTTC
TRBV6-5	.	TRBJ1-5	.	CASSYSGLGGQPQHF	TGTGCCAGCAGTTACTCAGGTCTAGGGGGTCAGCCCCAGCATTTT
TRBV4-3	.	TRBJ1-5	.	CASSQDIGGDGPQHF	TGCGCCAGCAGCCAAGATATTGGAGGGGACGGGCCCCAGCATTTT
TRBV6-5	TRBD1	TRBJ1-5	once	CASSYTQGSNQPQHF	TGTGCCAGCAGTTACACACAGGGGAGCAATCAGCCCCAGCATTTT
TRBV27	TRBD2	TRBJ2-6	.	CASSFGGVSGANVLTF	TGTGCCAGCAGTTTCGGGGGGGTCTCTGGGGCCAACGTCCTGACTTTC
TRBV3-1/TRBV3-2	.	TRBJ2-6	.	CASSQVQSGANVLTF	TGTGCCAGCAGCCAAGTACAATCTGGGGCCAACGTCCTGACTTTC
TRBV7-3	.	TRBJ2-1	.	CASSPVTGGGEQFF	TGTGCCAGCAGCCCCGTTACAGGGGGGGGTGAGCAGTTCTTC
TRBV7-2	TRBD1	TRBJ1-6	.	CASSLYPGQGGSPLHF	TGTGCCAGCAGCTTATATCCGGGACAGGGCGGATCACCCCTCCACTTT
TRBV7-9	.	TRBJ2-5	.	CASSSASGVETQYF	TGTGCCAGCAGCAGCGCCTCAGGGGTAGAGACCCAGTACTTC
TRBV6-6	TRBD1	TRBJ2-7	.	CASRTGTGTYEQYF	TGTGCCAGCAGGACCGGGACAGGGACCTACGAGCAGTACTTC
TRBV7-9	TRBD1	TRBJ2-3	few	CASSLGDRGLTDTQYF	TGTGCCAGCAGCTTAGGGGACAGGGGGCTCACAGATACGCAGTATTTT
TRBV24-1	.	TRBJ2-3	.	CATSIGGTDTQYF	TGTGCCACCAGTATCGGGGGCACAGATACGCAGTATTTT
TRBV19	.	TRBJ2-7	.	CASSIVAGAGYEQYF	TGTGCCAGTAGTATAGTAGCAGGGGCAGGGTACGAGCAGTACTTC
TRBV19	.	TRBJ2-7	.	CASSMVEEPQYEQYF	TGTGCCAGTAGTATGGTTGAGGAACCGCAATACGAGCAGTACTTC
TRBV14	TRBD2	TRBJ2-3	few	CASSQGVAGATDTQYF	TGTGCCAGCAGCCAAGGGGTAGCGGGGGCCACAGATACGCAGTATTTT
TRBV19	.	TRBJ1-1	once	CASVRFSPNTEAFF	TGTGCTTCGGTAAGGTTTAGCCCGAACACTGAAGCTTTCTTT
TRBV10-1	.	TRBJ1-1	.	CASSDRRNTEAFF	TGCGCCAGCAGTGACAGAAGGAACACTGAAGCTTTCTTT